This T cell receptor beta chain came from a study of blood T cell repertoires in COVID-19 (dated by TCRdb to 2018 to 2021). As for the study more broadly: Collaborator samples came from the United States, Italy and Spain and covered acute and convalescent phases of COVID-19. The prospective study material was composed of cDNA or gDNA derived from T cells, B-cell-depleted T cells, or PBMCs. Subjects who had been exposed to COVID-19, were actively infected with it, or had recovered from it provided the deeply sampled blood TCRbeta repertoires that made up the dataset. A freely available public database, intended as a resource for researchers studying the immune response to SARS-CoV-2, is where the repertoires were released. The samples were drawn from two sources: the first 160 participants of the ongoing ImmuneRACE study, and some 1,300 subjects contributed by 6 global collaborators. A de-identified subject ID, COVID-19 status, age in years and sex were almost always included in the sample metadata. Where available, HLA class I and class II types were obtained from metadata supplied by the sample provider rather than from assay-based typing.

Trimming accounts for 1 base at V and 0 bases at J, while the number of junction bases matched to no gene is 2. The CDR3 covers 15 residues, taking in both the cysteine and the phenylalanine. Only the CDR3 part of the read is kept: 45 bases, read in frame from the first base. From the germline V gene (reference sequence), CDR1 is LNHDA and CDR2 is SQIVND. What the study reported, not specific to this receptor: The quantity of clinical and demographic metadata differed by source and by participant and was supplied without curation.

One collaborating source in Seattle enrolled patients while the patients were actively infected and followed the patients over time throughout the course of disease. Whole blood was collected in K2EDTA tubes by collaborating institutions according to the institutions' own protocols. For TCRbeta analysis, collaborator samples were shipped as frozen whole blood, as isolated PBMCs, or as DNA extracted from either sample type. TCRbeta CDR3 regions were amplified from genomic DNA using the immunoSEQ Assay, a bias-controlled multiplex PCR. The source study handled its data this way. The number of nucleated cells in each sample was estimated by amplification of reference gene primers within the assay. To quantify the absolute abundance of each unique TCRbeta CDR3 rearrangement, sequence reads were collapsed and filtered. For each sample, productive Simpson clonality was calculated by taking the square root of Simpson's diversity index across productive rearrangements. TCRdb stores this immuneACCESS table with in-frame sequences only. Part of the clones is absent; in the studies checked, under half of the shortfall reflects unresolved V genes, and no reason is known for the rest. The V and J calls and clone size were taken over from that table, and D and trimming were inferred from the DNA. For this sample the table gives hundreds of thousands of clones, of which 70% to 90% were detected only once. The ten biggest clones cover roughly 12% of the sample.

As to this clone: No antigen is known for it. Per-base quality was not reported, and no clone a single base away is much larger than it.

The receptor was isolated from a woman in her forties or fifties with COVID-19, enrolled during active disease. Sequenced input: peripheral blood. The chain links TRBV19 with TRBJ1-1, and TRBD1 aligns with 7 junction nucleotides. The CDR3 protein is CASSIARGLNTEAFF. The DNA sequence is given as TGTGCCAGTAGTATAGCCAGGGGGTTGAACACTGAAGCTTTCTTT.